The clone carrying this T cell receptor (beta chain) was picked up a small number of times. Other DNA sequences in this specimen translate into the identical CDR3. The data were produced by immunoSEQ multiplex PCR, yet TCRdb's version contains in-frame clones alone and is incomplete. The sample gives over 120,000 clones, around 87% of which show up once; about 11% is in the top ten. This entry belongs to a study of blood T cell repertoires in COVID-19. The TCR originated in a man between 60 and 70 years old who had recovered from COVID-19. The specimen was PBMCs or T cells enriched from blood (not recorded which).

The CDR3 loop is CASSPDSYEQYF. CDR3 bases: TGTGCCAGCAGCCCAGACAGCTACGAGCAGTACTTC. The rearrangement uses TRBV11-2 and TRBJ2-7; tentatively, D is TRBD1 (5 bases). Germline CDR1 is SGHAT and CDR2 is FQNNGV. The CDR3 loop spans 12 amino acids. V was trimmed by 5 bases and J by 3 bases, leaving 8 bases between them.